This T cell receptor beta chain emerged from a study of blood T cells in healthy people across ages. Study results and limitations: Age showed a roughly linear inverse relationship with TCR beta diversity per million T cells. Long-lived donors had more naive CD4+ cells and higher diversity than aged donors.

A second PCR of about 7 to 12 cycles used a sample-barcoded 5' primer and a J-beta primer mix. Each cDNA molecule, via a template-switch adaptor with 12 random nucleotides, was tagged. TCRdb reprocessed the 5' RACE reads with MiXCR, giving one entry per CDR3 protein. The profile shows about 1.8 million distinct CDR3 sequences, just under 50% of them singletons. The extraction recovered at least 6 micrograms of total RNA per sample. Worth noting for this clonotype: Its antigen is not known.

This CDR3 region has 13 residues. Germline assignment: CDR1 SEHNR and CDR2 FQNEAQ (reference sequence). V shed 7 bases and J shed 5 bases, with 12 bases lying between them. The TCR comes from a woman aged 40 to 50 in good health. V and J are TRBV7-9 and TRBJ2-1; D is undetermined. The specimen sequenced was blood. The CDR3 protein is CASTRLSNNEQFF. The CDR3 coding sequence is TGTGCCAGCACCCGACTTTCCAACAATGAGCAGTTCTTC.